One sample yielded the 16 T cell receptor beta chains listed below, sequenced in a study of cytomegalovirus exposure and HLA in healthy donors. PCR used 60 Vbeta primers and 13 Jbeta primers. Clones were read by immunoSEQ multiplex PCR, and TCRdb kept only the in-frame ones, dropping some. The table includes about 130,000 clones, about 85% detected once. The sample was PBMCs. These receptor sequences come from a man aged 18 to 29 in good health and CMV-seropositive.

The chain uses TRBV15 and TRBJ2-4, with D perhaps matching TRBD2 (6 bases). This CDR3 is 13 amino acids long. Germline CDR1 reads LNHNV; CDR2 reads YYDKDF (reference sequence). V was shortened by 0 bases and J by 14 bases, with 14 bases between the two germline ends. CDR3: CATSRDRASGEYF. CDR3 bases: TGTGCCACCAGCAGAGATAGGGCCTCGGGGGAGTACTTC.

The CDR3 nucleotides read TGTGCCAGCAGCTTAGGCAGGGGTAATGAAAAACTGTTTTTT. Its protein product is CASSLGRGNEKLFF. The rearrangement uses TRBV7-8 and TRBJ1-4; tentative D call: TRBD1 (6 bases). Germline CDR1 and CDR2: SGHVS and FQNEAQ. CDR3 size: 14 residues. Deletions cut 1 base from V and 4 bases from J, with 7 bases between.

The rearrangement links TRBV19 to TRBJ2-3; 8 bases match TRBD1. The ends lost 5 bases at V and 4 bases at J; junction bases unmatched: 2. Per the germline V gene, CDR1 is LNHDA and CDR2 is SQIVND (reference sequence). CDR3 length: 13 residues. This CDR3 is CASSRTGSDTQYF. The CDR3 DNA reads TGTGCCAGTAGTCGGACAGGGTCAGATACGCAGTATTTT.

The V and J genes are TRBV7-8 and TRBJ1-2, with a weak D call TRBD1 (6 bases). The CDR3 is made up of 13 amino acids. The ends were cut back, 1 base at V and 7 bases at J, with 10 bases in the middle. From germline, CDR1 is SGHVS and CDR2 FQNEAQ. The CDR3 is CASSLDRVLGYTF. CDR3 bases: TGTGCCAGCAGCTTAGACAGGGTCCTTGGCTACACCTTC.

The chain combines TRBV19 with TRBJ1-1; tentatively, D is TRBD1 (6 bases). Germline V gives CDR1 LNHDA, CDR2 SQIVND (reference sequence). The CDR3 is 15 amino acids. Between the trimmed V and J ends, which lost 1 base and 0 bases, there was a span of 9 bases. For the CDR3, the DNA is TGTGCCAGTAGTATAGTAGCAGGGGTGAACACTGAAGCTTTCTTT. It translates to CASSIVAGVNTEAFF.

This chain's CDR3 is CASSWTGRNQPQHF. The CDR3 nucleotides read TGTGCCAGCAGTTGGACAGGGCGCAATCAGCCCCAGCATTTT. This rearrangement joins TRBV6-6 to TRBJ1-5, with 8 nucleotides matching TRBD1. Germline CDR1 is MNHNY and CDR2 is SVGAGI (reference sequence). This CDR3 is built from 14 residues. With V trimmed by 4 bases and J by 2 bases, 1 base remained unmatched.

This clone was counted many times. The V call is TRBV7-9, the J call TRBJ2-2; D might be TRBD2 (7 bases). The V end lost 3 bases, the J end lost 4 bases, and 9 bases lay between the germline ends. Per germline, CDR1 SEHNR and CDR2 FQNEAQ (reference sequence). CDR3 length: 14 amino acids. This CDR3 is CASSLGGATGELFF. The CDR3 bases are TGTGCCAGCAGCTTGGGGGGGGCCACCGGGGAGCTGTTTTTT.

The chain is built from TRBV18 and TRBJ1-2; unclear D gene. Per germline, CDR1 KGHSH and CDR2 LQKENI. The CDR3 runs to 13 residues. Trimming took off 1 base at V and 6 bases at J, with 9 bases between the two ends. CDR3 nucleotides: TGTGCCAGCTCACCACGGGCGCAGGATGGCTACACCTTC. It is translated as CASSPRAQDGYTF.

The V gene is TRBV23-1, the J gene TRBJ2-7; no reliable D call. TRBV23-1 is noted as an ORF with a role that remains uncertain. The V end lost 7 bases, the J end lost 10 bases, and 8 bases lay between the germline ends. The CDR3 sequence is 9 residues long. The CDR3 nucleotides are TGCGCCAGCATGGTCGGTCAGTACTTC. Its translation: CASMVGQYF.

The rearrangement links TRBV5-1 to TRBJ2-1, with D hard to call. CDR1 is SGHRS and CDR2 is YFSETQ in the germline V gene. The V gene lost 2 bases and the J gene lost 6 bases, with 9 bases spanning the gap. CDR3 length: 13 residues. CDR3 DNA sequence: TGCGCCAGCAGCTTCTCCTCTTTCAATGAGCAGTTCTTC. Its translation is CASSFSSFNEQFF.

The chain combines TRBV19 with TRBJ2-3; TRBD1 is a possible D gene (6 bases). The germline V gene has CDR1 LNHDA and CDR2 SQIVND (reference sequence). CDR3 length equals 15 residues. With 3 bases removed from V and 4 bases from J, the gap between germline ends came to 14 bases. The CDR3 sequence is CASSMGPTGPDTQYF. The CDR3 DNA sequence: TGTGCCAGTAGTATGGGGCCAACAGGGCCAGATACGCAGTATTTT.

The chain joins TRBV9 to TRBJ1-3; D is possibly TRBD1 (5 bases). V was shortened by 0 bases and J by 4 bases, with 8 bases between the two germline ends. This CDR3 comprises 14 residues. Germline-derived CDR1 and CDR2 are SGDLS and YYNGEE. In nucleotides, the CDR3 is TGTGCCAGCAGCGTAGTTTCAGGGGGAAACACCATATATTTT. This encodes CASSVVSGGNTIYF.

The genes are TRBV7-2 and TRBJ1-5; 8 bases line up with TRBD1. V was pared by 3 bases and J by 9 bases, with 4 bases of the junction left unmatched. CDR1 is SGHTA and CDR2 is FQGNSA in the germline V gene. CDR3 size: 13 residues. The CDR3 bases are TGTGCCAGCAGCTTGGACAGGGATCGGCCCCAGCATTTT. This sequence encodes CASSLDRDRPQHF.

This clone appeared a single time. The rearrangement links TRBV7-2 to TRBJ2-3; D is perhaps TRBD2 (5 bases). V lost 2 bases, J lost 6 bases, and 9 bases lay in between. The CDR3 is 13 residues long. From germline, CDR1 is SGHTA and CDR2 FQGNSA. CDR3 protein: CASSLSRVDTQYF. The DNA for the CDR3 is TGTGCCAGCAGCTTATCGCGGGTCGATACGCAGTATTTT. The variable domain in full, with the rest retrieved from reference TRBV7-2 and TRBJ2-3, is GAGVSQSPSNKVTEKGKDVELRCDPISGHTALYWYRQSLGQGLEFLIYFQGNSAPDKSGLPSDRFSAERTGGSVSTLTIQRTQQEDSAVYLCASSLSRVDTQYFGPGTRLTVL.

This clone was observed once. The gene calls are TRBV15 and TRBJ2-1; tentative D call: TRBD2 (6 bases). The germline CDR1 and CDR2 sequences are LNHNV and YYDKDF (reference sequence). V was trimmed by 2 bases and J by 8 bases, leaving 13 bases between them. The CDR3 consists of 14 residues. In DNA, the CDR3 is TGTGCCACCAGCAGATCACTAGCTTCGGATGAGCAGTTCTTC. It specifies CATSRSLASDEQFF.

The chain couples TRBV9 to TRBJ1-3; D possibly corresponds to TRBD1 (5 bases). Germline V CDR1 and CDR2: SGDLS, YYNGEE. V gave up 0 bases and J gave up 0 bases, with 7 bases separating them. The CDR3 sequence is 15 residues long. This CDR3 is CASSVGGNSGNTIYF. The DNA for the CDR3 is TGTGCCAGCAGCGTAGGGGGCAACTCTGGAAACACCATATATTTT. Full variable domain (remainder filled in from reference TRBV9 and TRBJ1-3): DSGVTQTPKHLITATGQRVTLRCSPRSGDLSVYWYQQSLDQGLQFLIQYYNGEERAKGNILERFSAQQFPDLHSELNLSSLELGDSALYFCASSVGGNSGNTIYFGEGSWLTVV.